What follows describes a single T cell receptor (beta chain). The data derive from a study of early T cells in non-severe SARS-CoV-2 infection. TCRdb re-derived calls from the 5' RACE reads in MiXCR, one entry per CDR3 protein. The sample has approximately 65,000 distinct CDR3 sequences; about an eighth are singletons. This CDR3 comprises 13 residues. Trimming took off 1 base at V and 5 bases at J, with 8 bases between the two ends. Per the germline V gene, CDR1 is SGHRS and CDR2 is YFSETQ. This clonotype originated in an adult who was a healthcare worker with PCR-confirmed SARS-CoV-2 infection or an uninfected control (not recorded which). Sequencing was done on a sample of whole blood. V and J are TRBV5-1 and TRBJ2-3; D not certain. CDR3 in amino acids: CASSLPSQDTQYF. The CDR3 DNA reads TGCGCCAGCAGCTTGCCCAGTCAAGATACGCAGTATTTT.